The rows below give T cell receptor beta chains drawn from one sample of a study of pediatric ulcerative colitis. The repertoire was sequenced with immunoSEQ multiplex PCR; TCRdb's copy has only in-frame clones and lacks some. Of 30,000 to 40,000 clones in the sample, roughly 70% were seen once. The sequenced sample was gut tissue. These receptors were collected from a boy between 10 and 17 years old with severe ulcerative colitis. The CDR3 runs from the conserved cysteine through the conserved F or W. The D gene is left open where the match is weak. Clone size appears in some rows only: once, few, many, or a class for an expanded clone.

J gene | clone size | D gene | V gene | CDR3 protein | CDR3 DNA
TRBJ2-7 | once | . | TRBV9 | CPSCTYEQYF | TGCCCCAGCTGTACCTACGAGCAGTACTTC
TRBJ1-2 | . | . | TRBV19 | CASRTSEGNYGYTF | TGTGCCAGTAGAACTAGCGAAGGTAACTATGGCTACACCTTC
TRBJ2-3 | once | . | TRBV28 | CASTGGADTQYF | TGTGCCAGCACAGGGGGGGCAGATACGCAGTATTTT
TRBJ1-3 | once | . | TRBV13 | CASSQLRQASGNTIYF | TGTGCCAGCAGCCAACTTAGACAGGCCTCTGGAAACACCATATATTTT
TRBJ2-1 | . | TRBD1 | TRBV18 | CASSPLDRINEQFF | TGTGCCAGCTCACCCTTGGACAGGATCAATGAGCAGTTCTTC
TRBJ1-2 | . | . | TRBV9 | CASRFDSHNYGYTF | TGTGCCAGCAGGTTCGACAGCCATAACTATGGCTACACCTTC
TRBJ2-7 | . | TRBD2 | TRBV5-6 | CASSLGLAGGIDGAEQYF | TGTGCCAGCAGCTTGGGACTAGCGGGGGGTATTGACGGGGCCGAGCAGTACTTC
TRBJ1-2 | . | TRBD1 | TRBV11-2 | CASSPRDRPGYGYTF | TGTGCCAGCAGCCCTAGGGACAGGCCCGGGTATGGCTACACCTTC
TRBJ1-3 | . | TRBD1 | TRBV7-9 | CASSPGTASGNTIYF | TGTGCCAGCAGCCCAGGGACAGCCTCTGGAAACACCATATATTTT
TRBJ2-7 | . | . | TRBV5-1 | CASTPGLQLIGEQYF | TGCGCCAGCACGCCGGGGCTCCAACTGATTGGTGAGCAGTACTTC
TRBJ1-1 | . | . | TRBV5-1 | CASSLGEEAFF | TGCGCCAGCAGCTTGGGAGAGGAAGCTTTCTTT
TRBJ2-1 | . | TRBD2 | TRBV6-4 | CASSDTSAGGRDEQFF | TGTGCCAGCAGCGACACATCAGCGGGGGGCCGGGATGAGCAGTTCTTC
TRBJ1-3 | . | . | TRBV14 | CASSLEDMYSGNTIYF | TGTGCCAGCAGCCTAGAAGATATGTACTCTGGAAACACCATATATTTT
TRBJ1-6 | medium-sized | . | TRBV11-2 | CASSLRLSQVNSPLHF | TGTGCCAGCAGCTTACGGTTGTCGCAAGTAAATTCACCCCTCCACTTT
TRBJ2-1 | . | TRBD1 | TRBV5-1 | CASSSGTGNNEQFF | TGCGCCAGCAGCTCCGGGACAGGAAACAATGAGCAGTTCTTC
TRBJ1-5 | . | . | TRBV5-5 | CASSLGDQPQHF | TGTGCCAGCAGCTTGGGAGATCAGCCCCAGCATTTT
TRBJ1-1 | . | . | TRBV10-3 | CAISESGADLMNTEAFF | TGTGCCATCAGTGAGTCGGGTGCAGACTTAATGAACACTGAAGCTTTCTTT
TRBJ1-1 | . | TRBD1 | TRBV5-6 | CASSTTGGPLHLF | TGTGCCAGCAGCACGACAGGGGGCCCCCTTCACCTGTTT
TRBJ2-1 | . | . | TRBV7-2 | CASSLEHLSYNEQFF | TGTGCCAGCAGCTTAGAACACCTTTCCTACAATGAGCAGTTCTTC
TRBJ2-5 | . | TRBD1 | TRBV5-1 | CASSPNRGGPETQYF | TGCGCCAGCAGTCCAAATCGAGGGGGCCCAGAGACCCAGTACTTC
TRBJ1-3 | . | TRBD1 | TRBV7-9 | CASSLLQGVAGNTIYF | TGTGCCAGCAGCTTACTTCAGGGGGTAGCTGGAAACACCATATATTTT
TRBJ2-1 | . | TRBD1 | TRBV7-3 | CASRSDRGQSNEQFF | TGTGCCAGCAGATCCGACAGGGGGCAGTCCAATGAGCAGTTCTTC
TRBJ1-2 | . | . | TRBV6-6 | CASSYSNGAGDGYTF | TGTGCCAGCAGTTACTCGAATGGAGCAGGGGATGGCTACACCTTC
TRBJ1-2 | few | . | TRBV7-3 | CASSDGYGYTF | TGTGCCAGCAGTGACGGCTATGGCTACACCTTC
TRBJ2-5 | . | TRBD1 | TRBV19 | CASRVTGGEIKTQYF | TGTGCCAGTAGGGTGACAGGGGGTGAGATTAAGACCCAGTACTTC
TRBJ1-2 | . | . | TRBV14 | CASSQDLQGDGYTF | TGTGCCAGCAGCCAAGACCTACAGGGCGATGGCTACACCTTC
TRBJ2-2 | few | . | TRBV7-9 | CASSLWAQTTGELFF | TGTGCCAGCAGCTTATGGGCGCAGACCACCGGGGAGCTGTTTTTT
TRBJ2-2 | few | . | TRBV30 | CAWSVLQGMGTGELFF | TGTGCCTGGAGTGTACTGCAAGGGATGGGGACCGGGGAGCTGTTTTTT
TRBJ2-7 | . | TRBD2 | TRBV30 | CAWSVLAGSYEQYF | TGTGCCTGGAGTGTACTAGCGGGAAGCTACGAGCAGTACTTC
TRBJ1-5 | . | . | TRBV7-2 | CASSLRGDSNQPQHF | TGTGCCAGCAGCTTACGGGGAGATAGCAATCAGCCCCAGCATTTT
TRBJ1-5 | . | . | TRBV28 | CASGTSLGGNQPQHF | TGTGCCAGCGGGACCTCCCTGGGAGGCAATCAGCCCCAGCATTTT
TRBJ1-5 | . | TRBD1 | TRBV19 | CASSTRTGSNQPQHF | TGTGCCAGTAGTACGCGGACAGGGAGCAATCAGCCCCAGCATTTT
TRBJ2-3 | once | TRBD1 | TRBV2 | CASTAQGAMGTQYF | TGTGCCAGCACCGCACAGGGGGCGATGGGTACGCAGTATTTT
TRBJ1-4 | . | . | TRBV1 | CTSRGFNKGRKNEKLFF | TGCACCAGCAGGGGTTTTAATAAGGGACGGAAAAATGAAAAACTGTTTTTT
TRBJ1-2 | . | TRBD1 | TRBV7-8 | CASSLKPGQGWYGYTF | TGTGCCAGCAGCCTGAAGCCCGGACAGGGCTGGTATGGCTACACCTTC
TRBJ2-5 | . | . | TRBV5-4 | CASSRGGQQETQYF | TGTGCCAGCAGCCGGGGGGGACAGCAAGAGACCCAGTACTTC
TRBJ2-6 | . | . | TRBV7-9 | CASSLVVGANVLTF | TGTGCCAGCAGCTTAGTGGTAGGAGCCAACGTCCTGACTTTC
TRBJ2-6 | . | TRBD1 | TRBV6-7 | CASSYNRTGLMANVLTF | TGTGCCAGCAGTTACAATAGGACAGGACTGATGGCCAACGTCCTGACTTTC
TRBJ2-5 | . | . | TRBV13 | CASSHLRGEMQETQYF | TGTGCCAGCAGCCACCTAAGGGGGGAGATGCAAGAGACCCAGTACTTC
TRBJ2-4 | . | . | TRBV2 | CASSGELGLPKNIQYF | TGTGCCAGCAGTGGAGAGCTCGGACTACCTAAAAACATTCAGTACTTC
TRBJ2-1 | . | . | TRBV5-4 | CASSHTRGSYNEQFF | TGTGCCAGCAGCCATACTAGGGGCTCCTACAATGAGCAGTTCTTC
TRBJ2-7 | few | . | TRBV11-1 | CASSSTRTQPYEQYF | TGTGCCAGCAGCTCAACTAGGACGCAGCCCTACGAGCAGTACTTC
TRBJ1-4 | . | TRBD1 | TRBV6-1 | CASSEPGQGIEKLFF | TGTGCCAGCAGTGAACCGGGACAGGGGATAGAAAAACTGTTTTTT
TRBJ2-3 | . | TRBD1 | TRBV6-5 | CASRRQGSKDTQYF | TGTGCCAGCAGAAGACAGGGTTCGAAAGATACGCAGTATTTT
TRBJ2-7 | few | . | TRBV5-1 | CASSLQDPYEQYF | TGCGCCAGCAGCTTGCAGGACCCCTACGAGCAGTACTTC
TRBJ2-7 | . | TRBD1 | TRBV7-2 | CASSLNGQETYYEQYF | TGTGCCAGCAGCTTGAACGGACAGGAGACCTACTACGAGCAGTACTTC
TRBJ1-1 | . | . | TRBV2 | CASSEWGGLEAFF | TGTGCCAGCAGTGAGTGGGGGGGGCTAGAAGCTTTCTTT
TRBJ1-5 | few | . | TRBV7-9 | CASSTVGGNQPQHF | TGTGCCAGCAGCACCGTGGGGGGCAATCAGCCCCAGCATTTT
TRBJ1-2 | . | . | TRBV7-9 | CASSLEGRRYGYTF | TGTGCCAGCAGCTTAGAGGGGCGCAGGTATGGCTACACCTTC
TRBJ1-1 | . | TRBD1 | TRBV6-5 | CASTNGDRGTEAFF | TGTGCCAGCACCAATGGGGACAGGGGGACTGAAGCTTTCTTT
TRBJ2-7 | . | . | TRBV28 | CASSLSGGAREQYF | TGTGCCAGCAGTCTTAGTGGGGGGGCCCGGGAGCAGTACTTC
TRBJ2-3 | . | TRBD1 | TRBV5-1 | CASSLEGTGADTQYF | TGCGCCAGCAGCTTGGAGGGGACAGGGGCAGATACGCAGTATTTT
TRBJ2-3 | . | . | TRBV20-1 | CSARTPYTQYF | TGCAGTGCCAGGACTCCTTATACGCAGTATTTT
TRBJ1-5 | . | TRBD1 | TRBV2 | CASSRDRGPTFNQPQHF | TGTGCCAGCAGCAGGGACAGGGGCCCTACCTTCAATCAGCCCCAGCATTTT
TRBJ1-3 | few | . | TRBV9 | CASSSQGTGNTIYF | TGTGCCAGCAGCTCCCAGGGAACTGGAAACACCATATATTTT